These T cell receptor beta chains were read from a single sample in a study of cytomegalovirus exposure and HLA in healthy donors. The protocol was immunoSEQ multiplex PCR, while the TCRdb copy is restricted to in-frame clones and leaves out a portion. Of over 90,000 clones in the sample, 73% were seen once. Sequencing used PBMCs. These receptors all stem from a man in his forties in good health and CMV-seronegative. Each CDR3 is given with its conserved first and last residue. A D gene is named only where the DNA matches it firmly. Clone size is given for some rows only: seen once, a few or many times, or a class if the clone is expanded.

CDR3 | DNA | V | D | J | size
CASSFWEGDEQFF | TGTGCCAGCAGCTTTTGGGAGGGGGATGAGCAGTTCTTC | TRBV5-4 | . | TRBJ2-1 | .
CASSFGQGFDNQPQHF | TGTGCCAGCAGTTTCGGACAGGGATTCGACAATCAGCCCCAGCATTTT | TRBV28 | TRBD1 | TRBJ1-5 | .
CASSEALRAGGTEAFF | TGTGCCAGCAGTGAAGCGCTTCGGGCAGGGGGCACTGAAGCTTTCTTT | TRBV2 | TRBD1 | TRBJ1-1 | .
CASSSLAGDLTDTQYF | TGTGCCAGCAGTTCGTTAGCGGGGGACTTGACAGATACGCAGTATTTT | TRBV27 | TRBD2 | TRBJ2-3 | .
CASSLGIAGIPGRELFF | TGTGCCAGCAGCTTAGGGATAGCGGGGATACCAGGCCGGGAGCTGTTTTTT | TRBV7-6 | TRBD2 | TRBJ2-2 | .
CASSLGQGYSPLHF | TGTGCCAGCAGTTTAGGGCAGGGGTATTCACCCCTCCACTTT | TRBV27 | . | TRBJ1-6 | few
CASSMGSGSYEQYF | TGTGCCAGTAGTATGGGGAGCGGCTCCTACGAGCAGTACTTC | TRBV19 | . | TRBJ2-7 | .
CASSPVTSGDYEQYF | TGCGCCAGCAGCCCGGTGACTAGCGGGGATTACGAGCAGTACTTC | TRBV5-1 | TRBD2 | TRBJ2-7 | .
CASSLGLGTGELFF | TGTGCCAGCAGCTTAGGACTAGGTACCGGGGAGCTGTTTTTT | TRBV7-6 | . | TRBJ2-2 | .
CASSFPDRGAFF | TGTGCCAGCAGTTTCCCCGACAGGGGAGCTTTCTTT | TRBV28 | TRBD1 | TRBJ1-1 | few
CASSPPDSYEQYF | TGCGCCAGCAGCCCCCCGGACAGCTACGAGCAGTACTTC | TRBV4-1 | . | TRBJ2-7 | once
CASTIGQNNEQFF | TGCGCCAGCACCATCGGTCAAAACAATGAGCAGTTCTTC | TRBV5-1 | . | TRBJ2-1 | medium-sized
CASSWTGSNSPLHF | TGTGCCAGCAGTTGGACAGGGAGTAATTCACCCCTCCACTTT | TRBV6-5 | TRBD1 | TRBJ1-6 | few
CASSRQVLTYEQYF | TGTGCCAGCAGTAGACAAGTTCTAACCTACGAGCAGTACTTC | TRBV6-5 | . | TRBJ2-7 | .